Listed below are T cell receptor beta chains from one sample, sequenced in a study of identical twins. TCRdb reprocessed the 5' RACE reads via MiXCR and lists one record per CDR3 protein. The sample has about 660,000 distinct CDR3 sequences; 8.6% are singletons. These data were also reused for a study on yellow fever vaccine responses in identical twins.

Source material: PBMCs. The receptors were gathered from a woman between 18 and 29 years old in good health. Each CDR3 is given with its conserved first and last residue. The D gene is left open where the match is weak. The size of a clone is reported for some rows only, either as once, few or many, or as a class for expanded clones.

d_gene,v_gene,j_gene,abundance,CDR3aa,CDR3nt
TRBD2,TRBV20-1,TRBJ2-7,.,CSARPKSSGGTYEQYF,TGCAGTGCTAGACCGAAATCTAGCGGGGGTACCTACGAGCAGTACTTC
.,TRBV10-1,TRBJ2-7,.,CASSGGHLAYEQYF,TGCGCCAGCAGTGGGGGACACCTAGCCTACGAGCAGTACTTC
.,TRBV25-1,TRBJ2-7,few,CASSVELGGEEQYF,TGTGCCAGCAGTGTAGAACTGGGAGGTGAAGAGCAGTACTTC
.,TRBV27,TRBJ2-5,few,CASGLPETQYF,TGTGCCAGCGGACTCCCGGAGACCCAGTACTTC
TRBD1,TRBV11-2,TRBJ2-7,.,CASSQDRGFNEQYF,TGTGCCAGCAGCCAGGACAGGGGCTTCAACGAGCAGTACTTC
TRBD2,TRBV11-2,TRBJ2-3,.,CASRNSGGADTQYF,TGTGCCAGCAGGAATAGCGGGGGGGCCGATACGCAGTATTTT
.,TRBV2,TRBJ1-1,.,CASSEFRQIKMNTEAFF,TGTGCCAGCAGTGAGTTTCGACAGATTAAAATGAACACTGAAGCTTTCTTT
.,TRBV14,TRBJ2-7,.,CASSQGALQYF,TGTGCCAGCAGCCAAGGAGCGTTACAGTACTTC
.,TRBV28,TRBJ2-2,few,CASSTPGGGRNTGELFF,TGTGCCAGCAGTACCCCTGGCGGGGGCCGAAACACCGGGGAGCTGTTTTTT
.,TRBV7-2,TRBJ2-3,few,CASSPGTAYTDTQYF,TGTGCCAGCAGCCCCGGGACGGCCTACACAGATACGCAGTATTTT
TRBD2,TRBV4-2,TRBJ2-1,few,CASSQEGAGPYNEQFF,TGTGCCAGCAGCCAAGAAGGAGCGGGACCCTACAATGAGCAGTTCTTC
.,TRBV6-1,TRBJ2-3,many,CASRDLRRPDTQYF,TGTGCCAGCAGAGACTTACGCCGGCCAGATACGCAGTATTTT
.,TRBV4-2,TRBJ2-1,many,CASSQEALYNEQFF,TGTGCCAGCAGCCAAGAGGCATTATACAATGAGCAGTTCTTC
TRBD2,TRBV24-1,TRBJ2-2,few,CATSDPTGGPTGELFF,TGTGCCACCAGTGATCCCACGGGGGGGCCCACCGGGGAGCTGTTTTTT
.,TRBV4-3,TRBJ1-4,few,CASSQARRTNEKLFF,TGCGCCAGCAGCCAAGCCCGACGGACTAATGAAAAACTGTTTTTT
TRBD1,TRBV11-2,TRBJ2-3,.,CASSWGTGGSTDTQYF,TGTGCCAGCAGCTGGGGGACAGGGGGTAGCACAGATACGCAGTATTTT
.,TRBV6-6,TRBJ2-1,few,CASSRSPGYEQFF,TGTGCCAGCAGCCGATCGCCGGGGTATGAGCAGTTCTTC
TRBD1,TRBV7-2,TRBJ2-2,.,CASSIQGAGTGELFF,TGTGCCAGCAGCATACAGGGGGCTGGCACCGGGGAGCTGTTTTTT
.,TRBV9,TRBJ2-1,few,CASSVGRGSFMGYEQFF,TGTGCCAGCAGCGTAGGTCGAGGTTCTTTTATGGGCTATGAGCAGTTCTTC
.,TRBV20-1,TRBJ2-2,many,CSVRQPAGLNTGELFF,TGCAGTGTCCGACAGCCAGCGGGCTTGAACACCGGGGAGCTGTTTTTT
.,TRBV6-5,TRBJ2-3,.,CASSYVEGRDTQYF,TGTGCCAGCAGTTACGTTGAGGGTAGAGATACGCAGTATTTT
TRBD1,TRBV14,TRBJ2-4,many,CASSRDRTGLDIQYF,TGTGCCAGCAGCCGGGACCGGACAGGTCTGGACATTCAGTACTTC
.,TRBV4-3,TRBJ1-1,.,CASSRKTDYYTEAFF,TGCGCCAGCAGCCGCAAGACAGACTACTACACTGAAGCTTTCTTT
TRBD1,TRBV28,TRBJ2-5,.,CASSSLGQGARETQYF,TGTGCCAGCAGTTCTCTGGGACAGGGGGCGCGAGAGACCCAGTACTTC